One and the same sample provided the 32 T cell receptor beta chains below, sequenced in a study of post-analysis software for immune sequencing data (dated by TCRdb to between 2015 and 2017). Their recognized antigens are unknown. Study-level results and caveats: Patients showed significantly higher frequencies than controls for about five TRBV segments, among them TRBV5-6, TRBV5-1 and TRBV20-1.

Libraries were constructed by PCR. Sequencing used an Illumina HiSeq 2500. To reduce PCR and sequencing biases, unique molecular identifiers were incorporated into the TCR beta cDNA libraries. TCRdb trimmed public reads at Q25 via fastp, called clones via MiXCR and kept in-frame beta chains. Under each unique CDR3 protein, matching rows form one entry showing the most common genes and DNA. Here the sample has roughly 410,000 distinct CDR3 sequences; less than 40% occur a single time. Together, the top ten hold 13% of the sample. What was sequenced was blood. These receptors were obtained from a girl under 18 with multiple sclerosis.

This rearrangement joins TRBV10-3 to TRBJ2-7; D is possibly TRBD1 (5 bases). CDR3 length: 15 residues. V was clipped by 0 bases and J by 7 bases, with 16 bases between them. Germline V gene lookup returns CDR1 ENHRY and CDR2 SYGVKD. The CDR3 bases are TGTGCCATCAGTGAGTCAGTGACTGGGGCTGGGGAGCAGTACTTC. Protein sequence: CAISESVTGAGEQYF.

The chain carries TRBV10-2 and TRBJ2-4; 7 nucleotides line up with TRBD2. The J call may not be correct, given that the DNA end is closer to TRBJ2-7. The germline V gene has CDR1 WSHSY and CDR2 SAAADI. The CDR3 consists of 14 residues. The CDR3 region is CASSESAREGEQYF. The CDR3 coding sequence is TGCGCCAGCAGTGAGTCTGCCAGGGAGGGCGAGCAGTACTTC.

The table lists this clonotype with a few counts. V is TRBV6-2 or TRBV6-3 and J is TRBJ1-1; 7 bases align to TRBD1. The junction had 7 bases not matched to a gene; V was cut back by 6 bases and J by 3 bases. The germline gives CDR1 MNHEY, CDR2 SVGEGT. The CDR3 consists of 14 residues. CDR3: CASRPTGADTEAFF. In DNA, the CDR3 is TGTGCCAGCAGACCCACAGGGGCGGACACTGAAGCTTTCTTT.

This chain links TRBV29-1 with TRBJ1-2; unclear D gene. The V and J ends lost 0 bases and 4 bases respectively, with 15 bases between them. The CDR3 spans 15 residues. From germline, CDR1 is SQVTM and CDR2 ANQGSEA. CDR3 sequence reads: CSVEDSLIGGYGYTF. The CDR3 DNA reads TGCAGCGTTGAAGATTCCCTGATAGGAGGCTATGGCTACACCTTC.

V is TRBV12-3 or TRBV12-4 and J is TRBJ1-1, with TRBD1 matching 9 bases. Trimming at V came to 6 bases and at J to 6 bases, leaving 8 bases not matched to a gene. The CDR3 is 14 amino acids. The CDR3 here is CASRLPGQGSEAFF. CDR3 in DNA: TGTGCCAGCAGACTCCCGGGACAGGGCTCTGAAGCTTTCTTT.

This clonotype was seen a few times. The chain combines TRBV4-1 with TRBJ1-2; D is possibly TRBD1 (5 bases). There are 15 residues in the CDR3. Germline loops: CDR1 MGHRA, CDR2 YSYEKL. Trimming removed 3 bases at V and 4 bases at J, with 15 bases between. CDR3 amino acids: CASSQGPAGGYGYTF. CDR3 in DNA: TGCGCCAGCAGCCAGGGGCCGGCAGGAGGCTATGGCTACACCTTC.

The gene calls are TRBV9 and TRBJ2-3; D perhaps matches TRBD2 (6 bases). With 6 bases removed from V and 2 bases from J, the gap between germline ends came to 16 bases. Germline lookup yields CDR1 SGDLS and CDR2 YYNGEE. CDR3 length: 15 amino acids. CDR3 residues: CASNLRGGNTDTQYF. The CDR3 nucleotides are TGTGCCAGCAACCTGCGGGGTGGGAACACAGATACGCAGTATTTT.

The V gene is TRBV6-5, the J gene TRBJ1-6; 8 bases are a match to TRBD1. CDR3 size: 14 residues. The ends lost 7 bases at V and 5 bases at J; junction bases unmatched: 4. In germline, CDR1 is MNHEY, CDR2 SVGAGI. The CDR3: CASTSTGDNSPLHF. CDR3 nucleotides: TGTGCCAGCACCTCGACAGGGGATAATTCACCCCTCCACTTT.

This clonotype has only a few counts. V usage is TRBV27 and J usage is TRBJ2-7; D gene unclear. CDR1 is MNHEY and CDR2 is SMNVEV in the germline V gene (reference sequence). V lost 2 bases and J 0 bases, leaving 14 bases between the germline ends. CDR3 length: 16 amino acids. The DNA of the CDR3 is TGTGCCAGCAGTTTAGAGCGCCATGACTGCTCCTACGAGCAGTACTTC. This sequence encodes CASSLERHDCSYEQYF.

The chain couples TRBV29-1 to TRBJ1-2; D gene unclear. The V gene lost 3 bases and the J gene lost 0 bases, with 8 bases spanning the gap. The CDR3 is 13 amino acids. Germline V CDR1 and CDR2: SQVTM, ANQGSEA. The CDR3: CSVENRSNYGYTF. The CDR3, as DNA: TGCAGCGTTGAGAACCGTTCTAACTATGGCTACACCTTC.

This clonotype showed up just a few times. The chain carries TRBV5-1 and TRBJ2-1, with TRBD1 matching 8 bases. The CDR3 extends over 13 amino acids. Germline V CDR1 and CDR2: SGHRS, YFSETQ. The V segment lost 8 bases and the J segment 8 bases; nucleotides outside the gene matches: 9. As DNA, the CDR3 is TGCGCCAGTTGCCAGGGGGCGAGCGATGAGCAGTTCTTC. Translation gives CASCQGASDEQFF.

The genes are TRBV10-3 and TRBJ2-7, with a weak D call TRBD2 (5 bases). The V gene's germline CDR1 is ENHRY and CDR2 SYGVKD. The CDR3 extends over 15 amino acids. V was pared by 6 bases and J by 3 bases, with 18 bases between. The CDR3 region has the DNA TGTGCCATCAGCGACCGATCGGGAACTTTCTACGAGCAGTACTTC. Translated, it gives CAISDRSGTFYEQYF.

The CDR3 coding sequence is TGTGCCAGCAGTTACGCATCAACAGGGGGTCATGGCTACACCTTC. Residues: CASSYASTGGHGYTF. The genes are TRBV6-5 and TRBJ1-2, with 8 nucleotides matching TRBD1. With V trimmed by 2 bases and J by 6 bases, 8 bases remained unmatched. Per the germline V gene, CDR1 is MNHEY and CDR2 is SVGAGI. The CDR3 is made up of 15 amino acids.

The chain employs TRBV30 and TRBJ2-5; TRBD2 matches at 12 bases. The J segment lost 2 bases and the V segment lost 2 bases, leaving 3 bases of the junction unmatched. CDR1 and CDR2 (germline): GTSNPN, SVGIG (reference sequence). The CDR3 runs 15 residues. The CDR3 nucleotides are TGTGCCTGGAGTTCTGGACTAGCGGGGCAAGAGACCCAGTACTTC. It is translated as CAWSSGLAGQETQYF.

This clonotype has a handful of counts. The V and J genes are TRBV4-1 and TRBJ1-4; D call uncertain. Trimming removed 3 bases at V and 4 bases at J, with 6 bases between. Germline V gene sequence: CDR1 MGHRA, CDR2 YSYEKL. CDR3 size: 13 residues. As DNA, the CDR3 is TGCGCCAGCAGCCATATAGTTAATGAAAAACTGTTTTTT. It specifies CASSHIVNEKLFF.

The gene calls are TRBV20-1 and TRBJ2-3; 7 positions match TRBD2. Germline lookup yields CDR1 DFQATT and CDR2 SNEGSKA (reference sequence). V was clipped by 6 bases and J by 3 bases; unmatched bases: 9. This CDR3 is 14 amino acids long. CDR3 in DNA: TGCAGTGCGCACACGGGGGGAAGGACAGATACGCAGTATTTT. It yields the protein CSAHTGGRTDTQYF.

Notes on this clonotype: Germline and junction disagree at one end, which may indicate a read error. CDR3 protein: CASGQAGAADTQYF. In DNA, the CDR3 is TGTGCCAGCGGCCAGGCAGGGGCGGCAGATACGCAGTATTTT. The V call is TRBV14, the J call TRBJ2-3, with a possible D match to TRBD1 (6 bases). There are 14 residues in the CDR3. CDR1 is SGHDN and CDR2 is FVKESK in the germline V gene.

The chain is built from TRBV27 and TRBJ1-2; D is unclear. The germline V gene encodes CDR1 MNHEY and CDR2 SMNVEV (reference sequence). CDR3 length: 14 residues. Trimming pared 6 bases from V and 8 bases from J, leaving 19 bases between. The CDR3 sequence: CASSHGAIPSGYTF. The CDR3 DNA follows: TGTGCCAGCAGCCACGGAGCAATTCCTTCGGGCTACACCTTC.

The chain carries TRBV7-2 and TRBJ2-5; 8 positions match TRBD2. Germline assignment: CDR1 SGHTA and CDR2 FQGNSA. V shed 5 bases and J 4 bases; nucleotides not matched to a gene: 6. This CDR3 has 14 residues. The CDR3 sequence: CASSRPSGRETQYF. The CDR3 coding sequence is TGTGCCAGCAGCCGCCCTAGCGGGCGAGAGACCCAGTACTTC.

About this clonotype: Relative to the germline gene, one junction end is altered; a read error may explain this. This chain joins TRBV12-3 or TRBV12-4 and TRBJ2-5; 9 nucleotides match TRBD1. The DNA end favors TRBJ2-7, so the J call may be wrong. CDR3 length equals 14 residues. The CDR3 bases are TGTGCCAGCAGGCCGGGACAGGGTTCCTCCGAGCAGTACTTC. This codes for CASRPGQGSSEQYF.

The V gene is TRBV25-1, the J gene TRBJ1-1, with D uncertain. Germline CDR1 reads MGHDK; CDR2 reads SYGVNS. This CDR3 region has 13 residues. V was cut by 6 bases and J by 4 bases, with 12 bases left in between. CDR3 nucleotide sequence: TGTGCCAGCAGGGGCGTTGTCCCCACTGAAGCTTTCTTT. As protein: CASRGVVPTEAFF.

The chain has TRBV9 and TRBJ2-3; D is unresolved. V lost 1 base and J 0 bases, leaving 6 bases between the germline ends. The germline CDR1 and CDR2 sequences are SGDLS and YYNGEE. This CDR3 comprises 14 residues. The chain's CDR3 is CASSVIPSTDTQYF. The CDR3 DNA is TGTGCCAGCAGCGTAATACCTAGCACAGATACGCAGTATTTT.

The V gene is TRBV3-1, the J gene TRBJ2-4; TRBD2 matches 7 bases. The DNA end is more similar to TRBJ2-7, so the J call may be wrong. The CDR3 totals 16 residues. In germline, CDR1 is LGHDT, CDR2 YNNKEL (reference sequence). The CDR3 sequence is CASSQSLGSGAYEQYF. CDR3 in DNA: TGTGCCAGCAGCCAGAGTTTGGGGAGCGGGGCATACGAGCAGTACTTC.

This clonotype was seen more than once but under ten times. V is TRBV6-4 and J is TRBJ2-2; D uncertain. The germline V gene encodes CDR1 MRHNA and CDR2 SNTAGT. This CDR3 comprises 14 residues. The V gene lost 1 base and the J gene lost 1 base, with 4 bases spanning the gap. Here the CDR3 DNA reads TGTGCCAGCAGTGACTACCTGAACACCGGGGAGCTGTTTTTT. Translation: CASSDYLNTGELFF.

This clonotype was counted between two and nine times. The gene calls are TRBV5-1 and TRBJ2-5; a possible D gene is TRBD1 (6 bases). The assigned J gene may be wrong: the sequence end matches TRBJ2-7 better. The CDR3 is made up of 14 amino acids. Germline V gene sequence: CDR1 SGHRS, CDR2 YFSETQ. CDR3 DNA sequence: TGCGCCAGCAGTTTAGGGGACACTACCTACGAGCAGTACTTC. Its translation is CASSLGDTTYEQYF.

The chain joins TRBV28 to TRBJ2-5; D not certain. This CDR3 is built from 11 residues. Trimming stripped 6 bases from V and 5 bases from J, with 7 bases between. Germline V gene lookup returns CDR1 MDHEN and CDR2 SYDVKM. CDR3 sequence: CASRSYETQYF. CDR3 sequence (DNA): TGTGCCAGCAGAAGTTACGAGACCCAGTACTTC. The full variable domain, rest sourced from reference TRBV28 and TRBJ2-5, is DVKVTQSSRYLVKRTGEKVFLECVQDMDHENMFWYRQDPGLGLRLIYFSYDVKMKEKGDIPEGYSVSREKKERFSLILESASTNQTSMYLCASRSYETQYFGPGTRLLVL.

This clonotype occurred a few times. The J gene is TRBJ1-6, the V gene TRBV10-2, with a possible D match to TRBD1 (5 bases). The germline V gene encodes CDR1 WSHSY and CDR2 SAAADI. The V end lost 5 bases, the J end lost 3 bases, and 11 bases lay between the germline ends. The CDR3 contains 15 residues. Here the CDR3 DNA reads TGCGCCAGCAGTATTCAGGGTGACTATAATTCACCCCTCCACTTT. It codes for CASSIQGDYNSPLHF.

This clonotype was detected a few times. V and J are TRBV3-1 and TRBJ2-3; perhaps TRBD2 as D (6 bases). The germline V gene has CDR1 LGHDT and CDR2 YNNKEL (reference sequence). The CDR3 loop spans 15 amino acids. V was shortened by 4 bases and J by 5 bases, with 16 bases between the two germline ends. The CDR3 DNA reads TGTGCCAGCAGCCTAGGGCCTTGGGGAGGAGATACGCAGTATTTT. It codes for CASSLGPWGGDTQYF.

This clonotype occurred a few times. The chain recombines TRBV12-3 or TRBV12-4 with TRBJ2-3; 8 bases agree with TRBD2. V shed 8 bases and J 8 bases; nucleotides not matched to a gene: 15. This CDR3 is 15 amino acids long. The CDR3 reads CASLGGGTPLGTQYF. The DNA of the CDR3 is TGTGCCAGCTTGGGCGGGGGGACCCCGTTGGGTACGCAGTATTTT.

This clonotype was observed a handful of times. The chain carries TRBV7-2 and TRBJ1-2; no clear D gene. The CDR3 has 14 amino acids. V was clipped by 5 bases and J by 5 bases, with 15 bases between them. Germline V gene sequence: CDR1 SGHTA, CDR2 FQGNSA. The CDR3 DNA follows: TGTGCCAGCAGCACTGGGTCGGGCGGATATGGCTACACCTTC. Its translation is CASSTGSGGYGYTF.

The chain is built from TRBV7-2 and TRBJ2-1; D uncertain. The CDR3 extends over 15 amino acids. CDR1 SGHTA and CDR2 FQGNSA come from the germline V gene. The V end was cut by 6 bases, the J end by 6 bases, with 18 bases between. This CDR3 is CASRLDPQSFNEQFF. The CDR3 DNA is TGTGCCAGCAGACTGGACCCCCAATCGTTCAATGAGCAGTTCTTC.

This clonotype was found a few times. This chain uses TRBV7-9 with TRBJ2-7; TRBD2 matches 7 bases. The germline gives CDR1 SEHNR, CDR2 FQNEAQ (reference sequence). V gave up 5 bases and J gave up 6 bases; unmatched junction bases: 13. The CDR3 runs to 15 residues. The CDR3 DNA is TGTGCCAGCAGCCCCCCCGGGACTAACATGGCCGAGCAGTACTTC. Its protein product is CASSPPGTNMAEQYF.